The text below deals with one T cell receptor (beta chain). Sequencing was performed with immunoSEQ multiplex PCR; in TCRdb, only in-frame clones are kept and a portion is missing. The sample records about 310,000 clones, around 90% being singletons. Two negative PCRs, clearance, or symptom resolution were required of recovered Cohort 3 donors. The trim removed 3 bases at V and 4 bases at J, leaving 7 bases unmatched. This CDR3 comprises 16 residues. The germline CDR1 and CDR2 sequences are LGHNA and YNFKEQ. These data originate in a study of blood T cell repertoires in COVID-19. Across the study: PBMCs, B-cell-depleted T cells, or T cells were the source of the cDNA or gDNA that made up the material.

This chain links TRBV4-2 with TRBJ2-3; 10 nucleotides line up with TRBD2. The sequenced sample consisted of PBMCs or T cells enriched from blood (not recorded which). The TCR originated in a young woman who had recovered from COVID-19. The CDR3 DNA follows: TGTGCCAGCAGCCAGGCCCCTAGCGGGGGTGCAGATACGCAGTATTTT. It encodes CASSQAPSGGADTQYF.